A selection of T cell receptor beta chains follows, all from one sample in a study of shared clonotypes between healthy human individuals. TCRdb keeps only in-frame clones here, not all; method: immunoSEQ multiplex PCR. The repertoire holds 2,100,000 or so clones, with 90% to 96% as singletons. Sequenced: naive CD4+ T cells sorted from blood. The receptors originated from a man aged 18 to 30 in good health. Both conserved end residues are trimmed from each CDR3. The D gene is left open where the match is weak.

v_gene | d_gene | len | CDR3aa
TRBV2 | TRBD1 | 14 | ASRRQGMSTNEKLF
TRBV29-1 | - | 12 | SVEVTDSYNEQF
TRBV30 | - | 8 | ALSYNEQF
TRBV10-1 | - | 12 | ASSVGGMGNTQY
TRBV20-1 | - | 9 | SAPITDTQY
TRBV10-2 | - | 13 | ASSDWGGNTGELF
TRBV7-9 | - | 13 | ASSLKSPQGLEQY
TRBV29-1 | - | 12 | SVVFAAKQDTQY
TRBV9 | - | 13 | ASSVDGMSNQPQH
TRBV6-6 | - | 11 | ASNKLESYEQY
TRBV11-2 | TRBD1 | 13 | ASSQGQGHNQPQH
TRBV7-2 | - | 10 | ASSSDSYGYT
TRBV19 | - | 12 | ASSWDGTYQPQH
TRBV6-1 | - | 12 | ATSRDTTQDEQF
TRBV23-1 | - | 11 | AVSGLAKGEQY
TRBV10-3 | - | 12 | AISEDSRMSGYT
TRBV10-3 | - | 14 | AISESSKGQPYEQY
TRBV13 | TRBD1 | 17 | ASSLGPGTGGRFAYEQY
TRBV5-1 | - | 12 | ASSLGHGTGELF
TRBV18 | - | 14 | ASSPPRQGSNQPQH
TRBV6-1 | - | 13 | ASSERVGGGYGYT
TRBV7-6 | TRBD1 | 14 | ASSLVKTGGLYEQY
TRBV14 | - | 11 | ASSPQGRRGAF
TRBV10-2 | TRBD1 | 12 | ASSLGDSNYGYT
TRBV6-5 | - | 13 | ASSYSATGNYGYT
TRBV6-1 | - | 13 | ASSALAGSNTEAF
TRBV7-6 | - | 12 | ASSQEAQTYEQY
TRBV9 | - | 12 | ASSVLGSDTEAF
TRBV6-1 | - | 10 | ASSAGEYGYT
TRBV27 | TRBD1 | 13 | ASSPLDRGWSGYT
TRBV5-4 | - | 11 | ASSPGSGYEQY
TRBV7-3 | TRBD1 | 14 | ASSPGQGRATGELF
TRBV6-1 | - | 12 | ASSEVLSNQPQH
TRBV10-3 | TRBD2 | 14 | AISGTSGGTKNEQF
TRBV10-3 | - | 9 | AISARETQY
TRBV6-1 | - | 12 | ASSEAWLQETQY
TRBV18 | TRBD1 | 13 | ASSPMDRENEKLF
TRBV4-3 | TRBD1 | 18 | ASSQGSKGQGWAANTEAF
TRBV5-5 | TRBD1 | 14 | ASSPTDRVSNTEAF
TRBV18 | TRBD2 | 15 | ASTGLAGGLTYNEQF
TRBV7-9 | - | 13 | ASSSVGRAGNTIY
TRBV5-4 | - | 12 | ASSPDRNQETQY
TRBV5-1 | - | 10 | ASSGRNNEQF
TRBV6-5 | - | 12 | ASSYSGQTDTQY
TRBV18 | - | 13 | ASSPPSVPSYEQY
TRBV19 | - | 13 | ASSPLGRTPYEQY
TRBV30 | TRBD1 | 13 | AWGRTGATNEKLF
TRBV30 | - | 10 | AWISGNTEAF
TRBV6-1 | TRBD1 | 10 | ASSEFRGNAF
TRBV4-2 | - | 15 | ASSKQGASNPNYGYT
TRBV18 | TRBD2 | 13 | ASSPAQTSVDEQF
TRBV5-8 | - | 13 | ASSLEDGGARGYT
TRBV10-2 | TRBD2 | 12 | ASSATGGPGEQF
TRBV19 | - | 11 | ASSITGSYEQY
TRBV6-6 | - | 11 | ASRVPSSGEQY
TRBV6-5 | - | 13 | ASRRGVGTNYGYT
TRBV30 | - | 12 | AWSSHMEGNEQF
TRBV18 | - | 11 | ASSPLGQETQY
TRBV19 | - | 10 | ASSIWGYEQY
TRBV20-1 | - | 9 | SASDDLEQY